What follows are 10 T cell receptor beta chains derived from one specimen sequenced in a study of T cell repertoires in cytomegalovirus infection. TCRdb reanalysed the reads using MiXCR and keeps one entry per CDR3 protein. This table holds more than 90,000 distinct CDR3 sequences, about a tenth found once. These TCRs' antigens remain unknown. Material: PBMCs, sequenced either directly or after in vitro stimulation (not recorded which). The receptors were sampled from a human donor in good health (CMV status not recorded). Some clones in this sample may be carry-over from other donors' samples.

This clonotype was counted a few times. This chain uses TRBV12-3 or TRBV12-4 with TRBJ2-5; 11 bases map to TRBD2. CDR3 length: 14 amino acids. Trimming removed 3 bases from V and 5 bases from J; junction bases left unmatched: 2. The CDR3 is CASSFIAGGETQYF. For the CDR3, the DNA is TGTGCCAGCAGTTTTATAGCGGGAGGGGAGACCCAGTACTTC.

The chain couples TRBV6-6 to TRBJ1-1, with D possibly being TRBD1 (6 bases). CDR3 length: 15 residues. Germline CDR1 and CDR2: MNHNY and SVGAGI (reference sequence). The germline V and J ends were trimmed by 4 bases and 0 bases, with 12 bases remaining between them. For the CDR3, the DNA is TGTGCCAGCAGTTTCAGGGGCTTCATGAACACTGAAGCTTTCTTT. This gives the protein CASSFRGFMNTEAFF.

V and J are TRBV2 and TRBJ1-2; D unresolved. Per the germline V gene, CDR1 is SNHLY and CDR2 is FYNNEI. There are 13 residues in the CDR3. Trimming cost V 3 bases and J 3 bases, with 8 bases left between them. CDR3 protein: CASSENLDYGYTF. The CDR3 DNA is TGTGCCAGCAGTGAGAACCTCGACTATGGCTACACCTTC.

V is TRBV2 and J is TRBJ2-1; 13 bases fit TRBD2. CDR1 is SNHLY and CDR2 is FYNNEI in the germline V gene. The CDR3 totals 16 residues. V lost 2 bases to trimming and J lost 8 bases; unmatched junction nucleotides: 6. The CDR3 DNA sequence: TGTGCCAGCAGTGAAAGGCGACTAGCGGGAGGTGATGAGCAGTTCTTC. This codes for CASSERRLAGGDEQFF.

The rearrangement links TRBV3-1 to TRBJ1-2, with D perhaps matching TRBD1 (6 bases). In germline, CDR1 is LGHDT, CDR2 YNNKEL (reference sequence). V was trimmed by 5 bases and J by 6 bases, leaving 16 bases between them. The CDR3 totals 14 residues. For the CDR3, the DNA is TGTGCCAGCAGCTATACGACAGGAGGGCATGGCTACACCTTC. Its translation is CASSYTTGGHGYTF.

This clonotype appeared a few times. The rearrangement uses TRBV29-1 and TRBJ2-5; D uncertain. CDR1 and CDR2 (germline): SQVTM, ANQGSEA. With 4 bases removed from V and 5 bases from J, the gap between germline ends came to 14 bases. The CDR3 loop spans 13 amino acids. DNA of the CDR3: TGCAGCGTTGGGGCCCAGACCCGTGAGACCCAGTACTTC. Amino acids: CSVGAQTRETQYF.

The V and J genes are TRBV12-5 and TRBJ2-4, with D uncertain. There are 14 residues in the CDR3. CDR1 is LGHNT, CDR2 FRNRAP, per germline. V was cut by 3 bases and J by 1 base, with 7 bases left in between. In DNA, the CDR3 is TGTGCTAGTGGTTTAGGAGAGGCCAAAAACATTCAGTACTTC. This gives the protein CASGLGEAKNIQYF.

The rearrangement links TRBV27 to TRBJ2-2; possible D gene TRBD2, 6 bases. CDR3 size: 16 residues. Germline loops: CDR1 MNHEY, CDR2 SMNVEV (reference sequence). Trimming took 2 bases from V and 0 from J, leaving 10 bases between them. The CDR3 DNA follows: TGTGCCAGCAGTTTAATAGCGGCAGCGAACACCGGGGAGCTGTTTTTT. It specifies CASSLIAAANTGELFF.

The chain combines TRBV2 with TRBJ2-5; possible D gene TRBD1, 5 bases. Germline CDR1 reads SNHLY; CDR2 reads FYNNEI. The length of the CDR3 is 18 residues. The V end lost 5 bases, the J end lost 3 bases, and 25 bases lay between the germline ends. The CDR3 reads CASSSPHMAGMIEETQYF. CDR3 nucleotide sequence: TGTGCCAGCAGTTCTCCTCATATGGCAGGGATGATCGAAGAGACCCAGTACTTC.

This clonotype has a count of ten or more. The chain uses TRBV12-3 or TRBV12-4 and TRBJ2-2, with 11 positions matching TRBD2. With 3 bases clipped from V and 5 bases from J, the junction kept 8 bases outside the gene matches. The CDR3 covers 17 residues. Here the CDR3 reads CASSFTSGSTGTGELFF. As DNA, the CDR3 is TGTGCCAGCAGTTTTACTAGCGGGAGTACAGGGACCGGGGAGCTGTTTTTT.